The rows below give T cell receptor beta chains drawn from one sample of a study of T-cell reconstitution after alpha-beta-depleted transplantation in children. TCRdb analysed the PCR reads with MiXCR anew, one entry per CDR3 protein. The top ten hold 2.4% of the sample, which has a few hundred thousand distinct CDR3 sequences, about 9.4% seen once. The specimen was PBMCs from the stem cell graft donor, collected from the stem cell graft. Receptors were obtained from a human donor who donated a stem cell graft to a child with acute lymphoblastic leukemia. Each CDR3 is given with its conserved first and last residue. The D gene is left open where the match is weak. Some rows mark clone size as missing; the rest say once, few, many or name a class of expanded clone.

d_call clone_size j_call v_call cdr3_length cdr3_nt cdr3_aa
TRBD1 many TRBJ2-6 TRBV6-5 19 TGTGCCAGCAGTTACTTTCCGGGACAGGTATCCTCTGGGGCCAACGTCCTGACTTTC CASSYFPGQVSSGANVLTF
- - TRBJ2-2 TRBV7-6 17 TGTGCCAGCAGTCCCACCTTGGGCGGACATAACACCGGGGAGCTGTTTTTT CASSPTLGGHNTGELFF
- few TRBJ1-2 TRBV27 15 TGTGCCAGCCGACCCTCCTACGTAGCGGGCTATGGCTACACCTTC CASRPSYVAGYGYTF
- - TRBJ1-2 TRBV27 13 TGTGCCAGCAGTTTCAACGGGGGGCAAGGCTACACCTTC CASSFNGGQGYTF
- few TRBJ2-1 TRBV6-2/TRBV6-3 12 TGTGCCAGCTGCGTCTCACTCAATGAGCAGTTCTTC CASCVSLNEQFF
TRBD2 - TRBJ2-3 TRBV7-6 19 TGTGCCAGCAGCTGGGGTCCTCGACTAGCGGGAGCCGGCACAGATACGCAGTATTTT CASSWGPRLAGAGTDTQYF
TRBD1 many TRBJ1-4 TRBV4-1 15 TGCGCCAGCAGCCAAGGTGACAGGGGATTGGAAAAACTGTTTTTT CASSQGDRGLEKLFF
- - TRBJ2-5 TRBV21-1 12 TGTGCCAGCAGGTCTAGTGAGGAGACCCAGTACTTC CASRSSEETQYF
- few TRBJ2-3 TRBV14 13 TGTGCCAGCAGCCGTTTGAGCACAGATACGCAGTATTTT CASSRLSTDTQYF
- few TRBJ2-7 TRBV6-2/TRBV6-3 16 TGTGCCAGCAGTTACTTGATGGGACTCAATCCCTACGAGCAGTACTTC CASSYLMGLNPYEQYF
- many TRBJ2-5 TRBV20-1 13 TGCAGTGCCGGGCGGGACTCCCAAGAGACCCAGTACTTC CSAGRDSQETQYF
- few TRBJ2-1 TRBV20-1 15 TGCAGTGCTAGAGATCCGAGAATGGGCTACAATGAGCAGTTCTTC CSARDPRMGYNEQFF
TRBD2 - TRBJ2-3 TRBV4-3 17 TGCGCCAGCAGCCAAGGATCTCAAGCGGGGGCCACAGATACGCAGTATTTT CASSQGSQAGATDTQYF
TRBD1 - TRBJ2-3 TRBV7-9 15 TGTGCCAGCAGCCGTCGGGACAGTAGCACAGATACGCAGTATTTT CASSRRDSSTDTQYF
- many TRBJ2-3 TRBV12-3/TRBV12-4 11 TGTGCCAGCAATCTCGCTGCTACGCAGTATTTT CASNLAATQYF
- few TRBJ2-2 TRBV10-3 13 TGTGCCAGCATCGGACAGAACACCGGGGAGCTGTTTTTT CASIGQNTGELFF
TRBD1 many TRBJ2-3 TRBV7-9 16 TGTGCCAGCAGCTCCCCCCCGGGACAGGCTACAGATACGCAGTATTTT CASSSPPGQATDTQYF
- many TRBJ2-1 TRBV11-2 14 TGTGCCAGCAGCTTCGGGGGGCGAGACAATGAGCAGTTCTTC CASSFGGRDNEQFF
- - TRBJ2-2 TRBV7-6 17 TGTGCCAGCAGCCGGGAGACGGGGGTTTGGAACACCGGGGAGCTGTTTTTT CASSRETGVWNTGELFF
TRBD2 - TRBJ2-3 TRBV5-1 17 TGCGCCAGCAGCTTGGGCGTCCTAGCGGGCAGCACAGATACGCAGTATTTT CASSLGVLAGSTDTQYF
- - TRBJ1-2 TRBV12-3/TRBV12-4 15 TGTGCCAGCAGTCCCGGGGCAGGGCTGTTATATGGCTACACCTTC CASSPGAGLLYGYTF
TRBD2 few TRBJ2-1 TRBV30 14 TGTGCCTGCCTACGACTAGCGGGACACAATGAGCAGTTCTTC CACLRLAGHNEQFF
- - TRBJ1-1 TRBV27 15 TGTGCCAGCACAGATGCCACAGGGTCGAACACTGAAGCTTTCTTT CASTDATGSNTEAFF
TRBD1 - TRBJ1-3 TRBV11-2 16 TGTGCCAGCAGCCCACTCCGGGACAGGTTTGGAAACACCATATATTTT CASSPLRDRFGNTIYF
TRBD2 - TRBJ2-1 TRBV12-3/TRBV12-4 14 TGTGCCAGCAGTTATGGACTAGCGGGAGTTGAGCAGTTCTTC CASSYGLAGVEQFF
TRBD1 few TRBJ2-5 TRBV7-8 14 TGTGCCAGCAGCTTTGGCAGGGGGAAAGAGACCCAGTACTTC CASSFGRGKETQYF
TRBD2 - TRBJ2-3 TRBV6-4 16 TGTGCCAGCAGTGATGAGGGTAGCGGGAGCCCAGATACGCAGTATTTT CASSDEGSGSPDTQYF
- few TRBJ1-2 TRBV4-3 16 TGCGCCAGCAGCCAAGATTGGGGCGCGGCGGGGTATGGCTACACCTTC CASSQDWGAAGYGYTF
- few TRBJ2-7 TRBV20-1 13 TGCAGTGCTAGAGGCCAGGGGATTTACGAGCAGTACTTC CSARGQGIYEQYF
TRBD2 - TRBJ2-7 TRBV12-3/TRBV12-4 15 TGTGCCAGCAGTTGGGGACTAGCCCATGCGGTAGAGCAGTACTTC CASSWGLAHAVEQYF
- many TRBJ2-1 TRBV4-1 12 TGCGCCAGCAGCCAATCTAGGGGTGAGCAGTTCTTC CASSQSRGEQFF
- - TRBJ2-7 TRBV5-1 13 TGCGCCAGCAGCTTGGTCTATTCCTACGAGCAGTACTTC CASSLVYSYEQYF
- many TRBJ1-5 TRBV20-1 13 TGCAGTGCTAGGGAAAGGGGTAATCAGCCCCAGCATTTT CSARERGNQPQHF
TRBD1 few TRBJ2-5 TRBV5-1 14 TGCGCCAGCAGCAACGGACAGGGGTTTGAGACCCAGTACTTC CASSNGQGFETQYF
TRBD2 few TRBJ2-1 TRBV7-8 17 TGTGCCAGCAGCTTAGATGTGGCGGGAGATAGGGCTTATGAGCAGTTCTTC CASSLDVAGDRAYEQFF
TRBD2 few TRBJ2-4 TRBV20-1 15 TGCAGTGCTAGGAGACTAGCGGAGAATAAAAACATTCAGTACTTC CSARRLAENKNIQYF
TRBD2 - TRBJ2-7 TRBV4-3 16 TGCGCCAGCAGCCAAGGGGCTAGCGGGAACTCCTACGAGCAGTACTTC CASSQGASGNSYEQYF
TRBD2 many TRBJ2-1 TRBV20-1 15 TGCAGTGCTAGTTCGACTAGCGGGCTATACAATGAGCAGTTCTTC CSASSTSGLYNEQFF
- few TRBJ2-5 TRBV6-5 14 TGTGCCAGCAGTTACGGGCCTATCCAAGAGACCCAGTACTTC CASSYGPIQETQYF
- many TRBJ2-5 TRBV20-1 16 TGCAGTGCTAGAGACACCTCATCAGGGGTTGGAGAGACCCAGTACTTC CSARDTSSGVGETQYF
- few TRBJ1-2 TRBV7-8 16 TGTGCCAGCAGCCCCATACCAGGGGCCATTAACTATGGCTACACCTTC CASSPIPGAINYGYTF
- many TRBJ2-1 TRBV5-1 14 TGCGCCAGCAGCTTGGAGGGAGCAGGCAATGAGCAGTTCTTC CASSLEGAGNEQFF
TRBD1 few TRBJ2-2 TRBV11-1 19 TGTGCCAGCAGTTCAGACAGGGCGCTACTCTCGGCGAACACCGGGGAGCTGTTTTTT CASSSDRALLSANTGELFF
- - TRBJ1-1 TRBV6-5 19 TGTGCCAGCAGTTACGCTCTAACTCGGACGGGCAAGGTGGACACTGAAGCTTTCTTT CASSYALTRTGKVDTEAFF
TRBD1 - TRBJ2-7 TRBV5-1 12 TGCGCCAGCAGCTATGACAGGGCCGAGCAGTACTTC CASSYDRAEQYF
TRBD1 few TRBJ2-1 TRBV19 16 TGTGCCAGTAGTAAATTAGTAGGACAGGGTAGAAATGAGCAGTTCTTC CASSKLVGQGRNEQFF
- few TRBJ2-5 TRBV27 15 TGTGCCAGCAGTTTATGGGGGGCAGACCAAGAGACCCAGTACTTC CASSLWGADQETQYF
- few TRBJ2-1 TRBV7-3 15 TGTGCCAGCAGCTTAAAGGTCGAATCCTACAATGAGCAGTTCTTC CASSLKVESYNEQFF
- many TRBJ2-3 TRBV7-3 15 TGTGCCAGCAGCCTCCTGGGAGGCGGCACAGATACGCAGTATTTT CASSLLGGGTDTQYF
TRBD2 few TRBJ2-1 TRBV10-1 16 TGCGCCAGCGCGGGACAGGGACTAGCGGGGTACAATGAGCAGTTCTTC CASAGQGLAGYNEQFF
- few TRBJ1-3 TRBV6-1 14 TGTGCCAGCAGGTCCGGGACACAGGGAAACACCATATATTTT CASRSGTQGNTIYF
- many TRBJ2-1 TRBV27 12 TGTGCCAGCAGTTTATGGGGTCTTCCGCCGCTCTTC CASSLWGLPPLF
- - TRBJ2-1 TRBV20-1 13 TGCAGTGCAATAGCGGAAGAGCTTTTTGAGCAGTTCTTC CSAIAEELFEQFF
- - TRBJ1-1 TRBV5-1 13 TGCGCCAGCAGCTTCCTAGAGGGGACTGAAGCTTTCTTT CASSFLEGTEAFF
- few TRBJ2-7 TRBV5-1 12 TGCGCCAGCAGATTTAGCGGCTCCGAGCAGTACTTC CASRFSGSEQYF